The 29 T cell receptor beta chains given below trace back to one sample, sequenced in a study of T cells in Graves' hyperthyroidism and ophthalmopathy. What was amplified from RNA transcripts were TCR beta CDR3 regions. The HTBI primer set drove a first-round RT-PCR of the TCR CDR3. TCRdb processed the multiplex PCR reads anew with MiXCR; each CDR3 protein has one entry. The table records over 350,000 distinct CDR3 sequences, approximately 14% of them present only once. The specimen was blood. The receptors derive from a young man with Graves' ophthalmopathy.

This clonotype was detected ten times or more. The V and J genes are TRBV20-1 and TRBJ2-1, with TRBD2 matching 7 bases. The CDR3 loop spans 15 amino acids. CDR1 is DFQATT, CDR2 SNEGSKA, per germline (reference sequence). With 6 bases clipped from V and 0 bases from J, the junction kept 8 bases outside the gene matches. CDR3 residues: CSATKRDNSYNEQFF. The CDR3 bases are TGCAGTGCCACAAAGCGGGATAACTCCTACAATGAGCAGTTCTTC.

This clonotype was counted at least ten times. The V gene is TRBV6-1, the J gene TRBJ2-1, with 9 bases that match TRBD2. CDR1 is MNHNS and CDR2 is SASEGT in the germline V gene. This CDR3 spans 16 amino acids. V was clipped by 2 bases and J by 6 bases; unmatched bases: 8. CDR3 DNA: TGTGCCAGCAGTGAAAACGGCGGGAGGGCGGGCAATGAGCAGTTCTTC. Translation gives CASSENGGRAGNEQFF.

This clonotype was seen more than once but under ten times. A much larger clone differs from this one at a single base, so this may be a read error. This chain links TRBV6-1 with TRBJ1-5; D is unclear. V lost 3 bases and J lost 6, with 0 bases in between. This CDR3 comprises 10 residues. Germline V gene lookup returns CDR1 MNHNS and CDR2 SASEGT. The DNA of the CDR3 is TGTGCCAGCAGTGATCAGCCCCAGCATTTT. It encodes CASSDQPQHF.

This clonotype was seen only a few times. The V gene is TRBV6-1, the J gene TRBJ2-1; TRBD2 might be the D (6 bases). The germline gives CDR1 MNHNS, CDR2 SASEGT. The CDR3 sequence is 18 residues long. V lost 3 bases and J lost 2, with 20 bases in between. This CDR3 is CASSDNEGGVGPYNEQFF. CDR3 coding DNA: TGTGCCAGCAGTGACAATGAGGGCGGGGTGGGCCCCTACAATGAGCAGTTCTTC.

This clonotype showed up many times. The chain couples TRBV13 to TRBJ2-7; unclear D gene. CDR3 size: 13 residues. The germline V and J ends were trimmed by 2 bases and 7 bases, with 12 bases remaining between them. In germline, CDR1 is PRHDT, CDR2 FYEKMQ (reference sequence). Here the CDR3 reads CASSLSAVREQYF. CDR3 DNA: TGTGCCAGCAGCTTATCGGCGGTTAGGGAGCAGTACTTC.

This clonotype was seen ten or more times. The CDR3 spells CSALLGGYGYTF. CDR3 DNA sequence: TGCAGTGCTCTTCTCGGGGGATATGGCTACACCTTC. V is TRBV20-1 and J is TRBJ1-2; D is perhaps TRBD1 (5 bases). Trimming cost V 5 bases and J 5 bases, with 12 bases left between them. Germline values: CDR1 DFQATT, CDR2 SNEGSKA (reference sequence). The CDR3 sequence is 12 residues long.

The rearrangement joins TRBV15 to TRBJ1-5, with unresolved D. With 1 base removed from V and 0 bases from J, the gap between germline ends came to 10 bases. The CDR3 covers 16 residues. CDR1 LNHNV and CDR2 YYDKDF come from the germline V gene (reference sequence). Here the CDR3 reads CATSRVGTHSNQPQHF. The CDR3 DNA reads TGTGCCACCAGCAGAGTTGGCACCCATAGCAATCAGCCCCAGCATTTT.

The V call is TRBV7-9, the J call TRBJ2-1; D remains ambiguous. The CDR3 extends over 12 amino acids. Trimming took off 6 bases at V and 4 bases at J, with 7 bases between the two ends. Per germline, CDR1 SEHNR and CDR2 FQNEAQ (reference sequence). The CDR3 DNA reads as TGTGCCAGCAGTCGTGAATACAATGAGCAGTTCTTC. It is translated as CASSREYNEQFF.

Ten or more counts support this clonotype. The CDR3, as DNA: TGCGCCAGCAGCCTAACAGGGAACCAAAATCAGCCCCAGCATTTT. Amino acids: CASSLTGNQNQPQHF. The chain combines TRBV5-1 with TRBJ1-5; D possibly corresponds to TRBD1 (6 bases). V lost 4 bases and J 4 bases, leaving 15 bases between the germline ends. The CDR3 totals 15 residues. Germline V gene sequence: CDR1 SGHRS, CDR2 YFSETQ.

Remarks on this clonotype: Given a much more abundant clone one base away, this may be a read error. The chain is built from TRBV27 and TRBJ1-2; perhaps TRBD1 as D (6 bases). Per germline, CDR1 MNHEY and CDR2 SMNVEV (reference sequence). The CDR3 has 13 residues. CDR3 sequence: CASSLRGLAGYIF. As DNA, the CDR3 is TGTGCCAGCAGTTTGCGGGGGCTAGCTGGCTACATCTTC.

This clonotype was detected ten times or more. The chain has TRBV9 and TRBJ2-5; the D gene is possibly TRBD2 (6 bases). Germline CDR1 and CDR2: SGDLS and YYNGEE. The CDR3 totals 14 residues. Deletions cut 5 bases from V and 5 bases from J, with 16 bases between. CDR3 nucleotide sequence: TGTGCCAGCAGTGGCGGGGCCAGGGCGGAGACCCAGTACTTC. The encoded protein is CASSGGARAETQYF.

This clonotype has just a few counts. This chain connects TRBV7-9 to TRBJ1-2; D is undetermined. Germline loops: CDR1 SEHNR, CDR2 FQNEAQ (reference sequence). V shed 1 base and J shed 8 bases, with 8 bases lying between them. The CDR3 is 12 amino acids. The CDR3 nucleotides are TGTGCCAGCAGCTTAGGCCTCGGAGGCTACACCTTC. Translation: CASSLGLGGYTF.

Only a few counts were recorded for this clonotype. One end of the junction does not line up with germline, which may come from a read error. The chain has TRBV5-1 and TRBJ2-7, with 10 nucleotides matching TRBD2. Germline lookup yields CDR1 SGHRS and CDR2 YFSETQ. The CDR3 length is 16 residues. CDR3 DNA sequence: TGTGCCAGCAGCCCTCTTGGCGGGACTAGCGTCTACGAGCAGTACTTC. This gives the protein CASSPLGGTSVYEQYF.

The table lists this clonotype with a few counts. The chain joins TRBV5-1 to TRBJ2-3; unclear D gene. The CDR3 loop spans 14 amino acids. V dropped 0 bases and J dropped 2 bases, with 7 bases sitting between them. Germline CDR1 reads SGHRS; CDR2 reads YFSETQ. The CDR3: CASSLVAFTDTQYF. CDR3 sequence (DNA): TGCGCCAGCAGCTTGGTGGCATTCACAGATACGCAGTATTTT.

The rearrangement links TRBV29-1 to TRBJ2-1; D is perhaps TRBD1 or TRBD2 (5 bases each). Germline lookup yields CDR1 SQVTM and CDR2 ANQGSEA. V was shortened by 3 bases and J by 5 bases, with 17 bases between the two germline ends. The CDR3 loop spans 15 amino acids. The CDR3 loop reads CSVDGTSSPHNEQFF. The CDR3 region has the DNA TGCAGCGTTGACGGGACCTCATCCCCCCACAATGAGCAGTTCTTC.

This clonotype was seen repeatedly, ten times or more. In nucleotides, the CDR3 is TGCAGTGCTCACAGCTATCTTTGGGGGCGCGGTGGCTATGGCTACACCTTC. Amino acid sequence: CSAHSYLWGRGGYGYTF. This sequence joins TRBV20-1 and TRBJ1-2; a weak D match, TRBD1 (6 bases). The germline V and J ends were trimmed by 5 bases and 4 bases, with 26 bases remaining between them. Germline CDR1 is DFQATT and CDR2 is SNEGSKA (reference sequence). The CDR3 contains 17 residues.

This clonotype was observed many times. The chain recombines TRBV27 with TRBJ2-1; D possibly corresponds to TRBD1 (5 bases). Trimming removed 2 bases from V and 3 bases from J, with 11 bases in between. CDR1 is MNHEY and CDR2 is SMNVEV in the germline V gene (reference sequence). The length of the CDR3 is 15 residues. CDR3: CASSLESGLYNEQFF. The CDR3 nucleotides are TGTGCCAGCAGTTTAGAGTCAGGGCTCTACAATGAGCAGTTCTTC.

In this sample, this clonotype turned up many times. The chain joins TRBV12-3 or TRBV12-4 to TRBJ1-5; D is uncertain. Trimming stripped 0 bases from V and 5 bases from J, with 5 bases between. CDR3 length: 13 residues. This CDR3 reads CASSLASDQPQHF. The CDR3 DNA is TGTGCCAGCAGTTTAGCAAGTGATCAGCCCCAGCATTTT.

This clonotype was recorded many times. The V gene is TRBV18, the J gene TRBJ2-5; the D is unclear. V shed 5 bases and J shed 2 bases, with 12 bases lying between them. Looked up from germline, CDR1 is KGHSH and CDR2 is LQKENI. There are 14 residues in the CDR3. CDR3 protein: CASSNQIGQETQYF. The CDR3 coding sequence is TGTGCCAGCTCAAACCAGATAGGACAAGAGACCCAGTACTTC.

V usage is TRBV30 and J usage is TRBJ1-6, with D unclear. Germline V gene data show CDR1 as GTSNPN and CDR2 as SVGIG (reference sequence). The CDR3 has 15 residues. As DNA, the CDR3 is TGTGCAGTGAATTTACTTACCGCGGCGAATTCACCCCTCCACTTT. Its translation: CAVNLLTAANSPLHF. Together with reference TRBV30 and TRBJ1-6, the CDR3 gives the full variable domain: SQTIHQWPATLVQPVGSPLSLECTVEGTSNPNLYWYRQAAGRGLQLLFYSVGIGQISSEVPQNLSASRPQDRQFILSSKKLLLSDSGFYLCAVNLLTAANSPLHFGNGTRLTVT.

V and J are TRBV4-1 and TRBJ1-6; 8 positions match TRBD1. Germline CDR1 reads MGHRA; CDR2 reads YSYEKL. The V segment lost 1 base and the J segment 8 bases; nucleotides outside the gene matches: 10. The CDR3 spans 17 residues. The CDR3 DNA follows: TGCGCCAGCAGCCAAGTTCTCCGGGACAGGAGGGATTCACCCCTCCACTTT. Encoded protein: CASSQVLRDRRDSPLHF.

This clonotype was observed at least ten times. V gene TRBV12-3 or TRBV12-4 combines with J gene TRBJ2-7; no firm D call. The CDR3 totals 14 residues. Trimming stripped 6 bases from V and 0 bases from J, with 12 bases between. The CDR3 region is CASREQATSYEQYF. The CDR3 nucleotides are TGTGCCAGCAGGGAACAAGCCACCTCCTACGAGCAGTACTTC.

Ten or more counts support this clonotype. The chain links TRBV5-1 to TRBJ2-3; 11 bases match TRBD1. The germline V gene encodes CDR1 SGHRS and CDR2 YFSETQ. This CDR3 spans 15 amino acids. J lost 4 bases, V lost 4 bases, and 5 bases had no gene match. CDR3 sequence reads: CASSPGTGGSDTQYF. Here the CDR3 DNA reads TGCGCCAGCAGCCCAGGGACAGGGGGATCAGATACGCAGTATTTT.

About this clonotype itself: It may be a read error: a sequence one base away is much more abundant. V and J are TRBV6-2 or TRBV6-3 and TRBJ2-7; 12 bases match TRBD1. This CDR3 is built from 15 residues. Germline lookup yields CDR1 MNHEY and CDR2 SVGEGT. Germline trimming cut 7 bases from V and 4 bases from J; bases unmatched to any gene: 8. The CDR3 spells CASIGRDRGRYEQYF. CDR3 nucleotide sequence: TGTGCCAGCATCGGGCGGGACAGGGGGCGATACGAGCAGTACTTC.

This clonotype was recorded at least ten times. The V gene is TRBV20-1, the J gene TRBJ2-1; D is perhaps TRBD2 (6 bases). With 2 bases removed from V and 6 bases from J, the gap between germline ends came to 14 bases. CDR1 is DFQATT and CDR2 is SNEGSKA in the germline V gene (reference sequence). CDR3 length equals 14 residues. CDR3 nucleotides: TGCAGTGCTAGACCCGGGAGTTTAGTCAATGAGCAGTTCTTC. Translated: CSARPGSLVNEQFF.

This clonotype was seen at least ten times. V is TRBV7-2 and J is TRBJ2-7; 8 bases align to TRBD1. The germline gives CDR1 SGHTA, CDR2 FQGNSA. The CDR3 is 15 amino acids. V lost 5 bases, J lost 1 base, and 7 bases stayed unmatched. CDR3 in DNA: TGTGCCAGCAGCCCCAGACAGGGGTTGTCCTACGAGCAGTACTTC. Protein: CASSPRQGLSYEQYF.

This clonotype was seen only a few times. The rearrangement joins TRBV9 to TRBJ1-4; D may be TRBD1 (6 bases). CDR3 size: 15 residues. Germline V gene data show CDR1 as SGDLS and CDR2 as YYNGEE. V gave up 4 bases and J gave up 8 bases, with 18 bases separating them. Here the CDR3 DNA reads TGTGCCAGCAGCCCAGCAGGGGTGACAGGCGAAAAACTGTTTTTT. Translated, it gives CASSPAGVTGEKLFF.

This clonotype was recorded many times. The chain employs TRBV13 and TRBJ2-1; D not resolved. Per the germline V gene, CDR1 is PRHDT and CDR2 is FYEKMQ (reference sequence). CDR3 size: 11 residues. Trimming pared 1 base from V and 9 bases from J, leaving 4 bases between. The CDR3 DNA sequence: TGTGCCAGCAGCTTAGCTCGTGAGCAGTTCTTC. Its translation is CASSLAREQFF.

Many counts were recorded for this clonotype. The rearrangement uses TRBV7-2 and TRBJ2-3, with D unresolved. V lost 0 bases and J lost 2, with 12 bases in between. Germline V CDR1 and CDR2: SGHTA, FQGNSA. CDR3 length: 16 amino acids. CDR3 protein: CASSLASAQSTDTQYF. The CDR3 bases are TGTGCCAGCAGCTTAGCGTCCGCACAATCCACAGATACGCAGTATTTT.